The 13 T cell receptor beta chains given below trace back to one sample, sequenced in a study of blood T cell dynamics during melanoma immunotherapy. Using immunoSEQ multiplex PCR, the repertoire was profiled, and TCRdb retains in-frame clones only, with some absent. The sample has roughly 12,000 clones; 84% are singletons. Regarding time point: week 3, after first cycle of checkpoint inhibitor. Sample: blood, taken from a patient treated with checkpoint blockade. The receptors stem from a human donor with melanoma.

This clone appeared a few times. The chain uses TRBV2 and TRBJ1-5; D ambiguous. CDR3 length: 14 amino acids. The V end lost 3 bases, the J end lost 4 bases, and 10 bases lay between the germline ends. Germline loops: CDR1 SNHLY, CDR2 FYNNEI. The CDR3 sequence: CASSDERPNQPQHF. The CDR3 DNA reads TGTGCCAGCAGTGATGAGCGGCCGAATCAGCCCCAGCATTTT.

J is TRBJ1-5 and V is TRBV18; possibly TRBD1 for D (5 bases). The V and J ends lost 3 bases and 4 bases respectively, with 13 bases between them. The CDR3 runs to 15 residues. Germline values: CDR1 KGHSH, CDR2 LQKENI. The CDR3 DNA reads TGTGCCAGCTCACCCTCGGCCAAGGGGAATCAGCCCCAGCATTTT. As protein: CASSPSAKGNQPQHF.

The chain's CDR3 is CASSVEPLSYGYTF. CDR3 coding DNA: TGTGCCAGCAGCGTAGAACCCCTAAGCTATGGCTACACCTTC. V is TRBV9 and J is TRBJ1-2, with D hard to call. The CDR3 spans 14 residues. Looked up from germline, CDR1 is SGDLS and CDR2 is YYNGEE. Trimming took 0 bases from V and 4 from J, leaving 10 bases between them.

V gene TRBV6-5 combines with J gene TRBJ2-7; the D is unclear. Germline CDR1 is MNHEY and CDR2 is SVGAGI. The V gene lost 2 bases and the J gene lost 0 bases, with 5 bases spanning the gap. The CDR3 has 13 amino acids. CDR3 sequence: CASSYAASYEQYF. In DNA form, the CDR3 reads TGTGCCAGCAGTTACGCGGCCTCCTACGAGCAGTACTTC.

This chain uses TRBV7-2 with TRBJ2-3; D is perhaps TRBD1 (5 bases). CDR1 and CDR2 from the germline V gene are SGHTA and FQGNSA. There are 13 residues in the CDR3. V was cut by 1 base and J by 5 bases, with 7 bases left in between. CDR3 protein: CASSLVREDTQYF. CDR3 DNA sequence: TGTGCCAGCAGCTTAGTCAGGGAAGATACGCAGTATTTT. Supplemented by reference TRBV7-2 and TRBJ2-3, the full variable domain reads GAGVSQSPSNKVTEKGKDVELRCDPISGHTALYWYRQSLGQGLEFLIYFQGNSAPDKSGLPSDRFSAERTGGSVSTLTIQRTQQEDSAVYLCASSLVREDTQYFGPGTRLTVL.

The chain recombines TRBV27 with TRBJ2-3; 11 nucleotides line up with TRBD2. The CDR3 sequence is 16 residues long. V shed 5 bases and J 6 bases; nucleotides not matched to a gene: 10. The germline V gene encodes CDR1 MNHEY and CDR2 SMNVEV (reference sequence). CDR3 in DNA: TGTGCCAGCAGTCCCCTTACTAGCGGGGGCCCTGATACGCAGTATTTT. This encodes CASSPLTSGGPDTQYF.

The V and J genes are TRBV7-2 and TRBJ2-7; TRBD1 might be the D (6 bases). Trimming shortened V by 1 base and J by 1 base, and 11 bases separated the two germline ends. Germline CDR1 and CDR2: SGHTA and FQGNSA. The CDR3 spans 15 residues. The CDR3 sequence: CASSLGTALSYEQYF. As DNA, the CDR3 is TGTGCCAGCAGCTTAGGGACAGCCCTATCCTACGAGCAGTACTTC.

The V gene is TRBV2, the J gene TRBJ1-2, with D unresolved. Trimming stripped 1 base from V and 3 bases from J, with 9 bases between. Germline V CDR1 and CDR2: SNHLY, FYNNEI. The CDR3 has 14 amino acids. The CDR3 coding sequence is TGTGCCAGCAGTGAAGACAACAGATACTATGGCTACACCTTC. Its translation: CASSEDNRYYGYTF.

The CDR3 spells CASSVQKGGPSTDTQYF. CDR3 DNA: TGTGCCAGTAGTGTCCAAAAAGGGGGACCTAGCACAGATACGCAGTATTTT. The chain couples TRBV19 to TRBJ2-3; a possible D gene is TRBD1 (6 bases). Germline CDR1 is LNHDA and CDR2 is SQIVND (reference sequence). The V gene lost 5 bases and the J gene lost 0 bases, with 18 bases spanning the gap. The CDR3 runs to 17 residues.

The chain uses TRBV19 and TRBJ2-7; 7 nucleotides agree with TRBD1. This CDR3 has 16 amino acids. The germline CDR1 and CDR2 sequences are LNHDA and SQIVND (reference sequence). The ends lost 0 bases at V and 5 bases at J; junction bases unmatched: 10. The CDR3 protein is CASSIEWTGESHEQYF. CDR3 coding DNA: TGTGCCAGTAGTATAGAGTGGACAGGTGAATCCCACGAGCAGTACTTC. The complete variable domain, with remaining parts taken from reference TRBV19 and TRBJ2-7, reads DGGITQSPKYLFRKEGQNVTLSCEQNLNHDAMYWYRQDPGQGLRLIYYSQIVNDFQKGDIAEGYSVSREKKESFPLTVTSAQKNPTAFYLCASSIEWTGESHEQYFGPGTRLTVT.

The chain is built from TRBV29-1 and TRBJ1-2; no clear D. Germline V gene data show CDR1 as SQVTM and CDR2 as ANQGSEA. There are 12 residues in the CDR3. V was shortened by 0 bases and J by 8 bases, with 10 bases between the two germline ends. The CDR3 reads CSVEDLPGGYTF. CDR3 sequence (DNA): TGCAGCGTTGAAGATCTTCCAGGAGGCTACACCTTC. Looking up the rest from reference TRBV29-1 and TRBJ1-2 gives the full variable domain: SAVISQKPSRDICQRGTSLTIQCQVDSQVTMMFWYRQQPGQSLTLIATANQGSEATYESGFVIDKFPISRPNLTFSTLTVSNMSPEDSSIYLCSVEDLPGGYTFGSGTRLTVV.

This clone was detected a few times. The J gene is TRBJ1-2, the V gene TRBV6-1; 7 bases fit TRBD1. CDR1 and CDR2 from the germline V gene are MNHNS and SASEGT. With V trimmed by 4 bases and J by 5 bases, 7 bases remained unmatched. The CDR3 runs to 14 residues. The chain's CDR3 is CASSGETGWYGYTF. The DNA of the CDR3 is TGTGCCAGCAGTGGAGAGACAGGGTGGTATGGCTACACCTTC.

The V and J genes are TRBV7-2 and TRBJ2-2; D is possibly TRBD2 (5 bases). The V end was cut by 5 bases, the J end by 4 bases, with 8 bases between. The germline gives CDR1 SGHTA, CDR2 FQGNSA. The CDR3 length is 13 residues. This CDR3 reads CASSLGGTGELFF. The CDR3 DNA reads as TGTGCCAGCAGCCTCGGAGGCACCGGGGAGCTGTTTTTT.